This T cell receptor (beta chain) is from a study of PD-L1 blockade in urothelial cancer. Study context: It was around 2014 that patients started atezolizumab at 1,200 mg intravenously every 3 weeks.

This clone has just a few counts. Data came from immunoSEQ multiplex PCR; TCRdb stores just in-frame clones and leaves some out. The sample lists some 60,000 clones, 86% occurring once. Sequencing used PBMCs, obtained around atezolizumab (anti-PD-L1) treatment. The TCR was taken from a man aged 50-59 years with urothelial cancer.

The CDR3 coding sequence is TGTGCCAGCAGGACTAGCGGGAAAGAGACCCAGTACTTC. Its protein is CASRTSGKETQYF. The V gene is TRBV5-6, the J gene TRBJ2-5; 11 bases map to TRBD2. The J segment lost 3 bases and the V segment lost 5 bases, leaving 0 bases of the junction unmatched. Germline CDR1 reads SGHDT; CDR2 reads YYEEEE. The CDR3 has 13 amino acids.